This entry features one TCR beta chain sequence. This clone was seen a handful of times. Its recognized antigen is unknown. The input lacks base qualities; no much larger clone sits a single base away. The cohort was made up of 666 healthy bone marrow donors. All cohort members were sampled while nominally healthy, although unrecorded immune exposures were likely present. The donor tested CMV seronegative, placing the donor among the 350 to 400 seronegative members of the cohort. Every donor gave a peripheral blood sample, and the peripheral blood mononuclear cells from that sample were used for TCR beta sequencing. Genomic DNA extraction from the blood cell samples was performed with the Qiagen DNeasy Blood Extraction Kit. This sample was taken from a study of cytomegalovirus exposure and HLA in healthy donors (dated by TCRdb to between 2016 and 2019). As for the study more broadly: An earlier analysis of approximately 640 of the donors reported 250 to 350 Gb of sequence data and some 120 million unique TCR beta sequences from about 179 million T cells. HLA typing included class I and class II loci at four-digit resolution. Typing coverage varied by locus: about 620-640 donors for A, B, C, DRB1 and DQB1; around 560 for DQA1; more than 600 for DPA1; roughly 450 for DPB1. Using immunosequencing, the study profiled T cell repertoires from about 610 subjects and related those repertoires to cytomegalovirus serostatus. Every discovery cohort repertoire had been produced on one sequencing platform. Approximately 300 gigabases of sequencing data and 70 million to 85 million unique TCR sequences were included in an early release covering around 650 HLA-typed donors. The study was designed to test whether signatures of past pathogen exposure could be identified by cataloging public T cell receptors. The genetic ancestry cluster associated with self-reported Caucasian donors included 81% of the 300 to 400 genotyped donors. Donor age, sex, ethnicity and CMV serostatus were collected together with the repertoire data. High-throughput TCR immunosequencing, statistical association of individual TCRs with disease status, and machine learning were combined to predict cytomegalovirus infection status. Rather than using new phenotypic data, the later analysis identified candidate immune exposures from TCR beta sequences and from how often those sequences occurred across donors. Among over 350 genotyped donors of the cohort, an average of approximately 240,000 unique TCR beta nucleotide sequences were sequenced per donor, 15% to 20% of them non-productive. To study patterns of TCR occurrence, a later analysis re-analyzed previously published TCR beta repertoires from around 670 donors and added high-resolution HLA genotyping. A later genetic analysis used genome-wide SNP genotypes for about 60% of the roughly 670 donors, treating that subset as a discovery cohort. Besides the first cohort of around 700 subjects, a separate validation cohort made up of 120 or so different subjects was used. An earlier analysis of about 620 of the donors applied high-throughput TCR beta sequencing to assess whether each TCR beta V gene segment acted as functional or pseudogenic. Because of strong linkage in the cohort, five DR-DQ haplotypes were treated as single units for association and clustering.

V is cut back by 2 bases and J by 0 bases, with 3 bases in the junction unmatched. The CDR3 holds 16 amino acids from the cysteine to the phenylalanine. The read is trimmed to its CDR3 DNA, 48 bases read in frame from base 1. CDR1 is given as SNHLY and CDR2 as FYNNEI, both from the germline V gene. Library construction relied on the immunoSEQ multiplex PCR assay. For the multiplex PCR, a mixture combining 60 forward primers for TCR Vbeta segments and 13 reverse primers for TCR Jbeta segments was used. The CDR3 region of rearranged TCR beta genes was amplified from genomic DNA with a multiplex PCR assay. On the Illumina HiSeq System, the amplified TCR beta libraries were sequenced as 87-base-pair reads. Under the source paper's analysis protocol: Across the 640 or so repertoires, a later analysis counted tens of millions of unique TCR beta chains, approximately 12 million of which were shared by at least two donors. A nearest-neighbor algorithm error-corrected the raw reads and collapsed the reads into unique sequences, merging closely related sequences to remove PCR and sequencing errors. CDR3 sequences were aligned to IMGT reference sequences to assign V, D and J gene segments. For a sequence to be retained, a match of at least six nucleotides was required to both a V gene segment and a J gene segment. Rearrangements were classified as productive when the CDR3 lacked stop codons and remained in frame with V and J, and all other rearrangements were classified as non-productive. Following IMGT convention, CDR3 was defined as the stretch from the second conserved V-encoded cysteine up to the conserved J-encoded phenylalanine. The earlier analysis of some 600 of the donors excluded sequences that lacked an unambiguous match to a single V gene segment. In an earlier analysis of several hundred of the donors, a V segment was called functional when productive rearrangements were above 56.7%, and segregating when the standard deviation between donors exceeded 5%. A statistical classification framework was built for diagnosing cytomegalovirus status from the catalog of TCR beta chain sequences. V and J gene assignment, in a later analysis, came from comparing TCR nucleotide sequences with IMGT/GENE-DB human TR gene sequences. The TCRdist pipeline was used in a later analysis to assign CDR3 sequences and most-parsimonious VDJ recombination scenarios. In a later analysis, each TCR beta chain was defined by its CDR3 amino acid sequence together with its V-gene family, and reads without a unique V-gene family were excluded. A later analysis removed roughly 590 highly shared, low-generation-probability nucleotide sequences to deal with suspected cross-contamination and a sequencing artifact. A later analysis calculated a clonal expansion index for each public chain from normalized within-repertoire ranks of inferred template counts. In a later analysis, generation probabilities were computed with a VDJ recombination model fitted to out-of-frame rearrangements, and the resulting probabilities were checked against IGoR. In a later analysis, TCR-TCR, TCR-HLA and TCR-CMV co-occurrence was scored with hypergeometric tests, and a repertoire-size bias correction was applied to TCR pairs. In a later analysis, false discovery rates were estimated by permuting HLA or CMV assignments 20 times. In a later analysis, co-occurring TCRs were grouped using DBSCAN, with TCRdist sequence similarity added in when clustering inside HLA-allele-positive subsets. For co-occurrence clustering, repertoires with fewer than 30,000 or more than 120,000 public chains were excluded, along with roughly 5 repertoires with anomalous nucleotide sharing. TCRdb obtained this table from immuneACCESS and retained in-frame rearrangements with V and J assigned. These tables miss some clones; where compared with another copy, unresolved V genes account for less than half of the shortfall, and the remainder is unexplained. For V, J and clone size, that table is used; D and trimming come from the DNA. Within this sample are 95,000 to 110,000 clones, with over 75% of them counted one time only. 4.2% of the sample lies in the top ten.

Beyond this particular receptor, the publication reports: Immune exposure information for the cohort was limited to CMV serostatus. A further reported finding was that TCR beta sequences accurately predicted the HLA-A and HLA-B alleles for most subjects in the first cohort. The cohort was sequenced for TCR beta chains only, and without alpha or paired-chain data the features that could be detected were limited. Compared with the approximately 720-donor mean, donors in an Asian-associated ancestry cluster had fewer N-insertions in productive TCRs, according to a later genetic analysis. In a later analysis, HLA-associated TCR beta chains were found to be more clonally expanded and to have lower generation probabilities than equally common non-associated chains. According to a later analysis, TCR association rates differed among HLA loci, with DRB1 alleles showing the most associated TCRs and HLA-C alleles showing the fewest. The sequencing pipeline was judged likely to have produced a cluster of highly shared sequence variants as a technical artifact. The 87-base-pair reads could not distinguish some IMGT-functional V segments, including TRBV6-2 and TRBV6-3, so those segments were excluded. Presence/absence analyses assumed roughly uniform sequencing depth across donors, an assumption that may not hold. A few of the identified cytomegalovirus-associated TCR beta chains were confirmed in vitro to be specific for cytomegalovirus antigens. While some public TCRs were present in many individuals, most TCR sequences turned up only very rarely across donors. In an earlier analysis of approximately 600 of the donors, most TCR beta V segments were observed in productive rearrangements about 87% or about 30% of the time, broadly matching IMGT annotations. Cytomegalovirus status was reported to be diagnosed by the classifier with high specificity and sensitivity in both the original and validation cohorts. In a later analysis, most CMV-associated TCR beta chains were found to appear HLA-restricted, with HLA associations seemingly driven largely by CMV exposure. Strong co-occurrence of HLA alleles, especially DR and DQ, made assigning TCR associations to individual alleles difficult. In a later analysis, 15,000 to 20,000 TCR beta sequences were associated with specific HLA alleles at a false discovery rate of 0.05. In a later analysis, several top co-occurrence clusters were reported to appear linked to parvovirus B19, influenza, CMV and Epstein-Barr virus. It was suggested by the authors that the approach could potentially be generalized to other disease states and immunological phenotypes. HLA typing was unavailable for some donors at each locus, so association tests used only the typed subset. In the study, some 180 TCR beta chains were listed as associated with cytomegalovirus. Because counts were too low, some 16 rarely observed V segments, including chromosome 9 orphons, were excluded from the earlier analysis of around 590 of the donors. A later genetic analysis associated a missense DCLRE1C variant with V-gene and J-gene trimming of TCR beta chains, and an independent cohort replicated the association. Linkage disequilibrium might explain the correlated functional status among segregating V segments, but an unknown experimental factor could not be ruled out.

Specimen: PBMCs. The clonotype originates from a male donor in good health and CMV-seronegative. Rearrangement joined TRBV2 to TRBJ2-5; 10 middle bases align to TRBD2. The CDR3 protein sequence reads: CASSELAGVYQETQYF. The DNA reads TGTGCCAGCAGTGAACTAGCGGGAGTATACCAAGAGACCCAGTACTTC. Reference TRBV2 and TRBJ2-5 proteins supply the regions before and after the CDR3; the full variable domain is: EPEVTQTPSHQVTQMGQEVILRCVPISNHLYFYWYRQILGQKVEFLVSFYNNEISEKSEIFDDQFSVERPDGSNFTLKIRSTKLEDSAMYFCASSELAGVYQETQYFGPGTRLLVL.